The next 28 T cell receptor beta chains were all read from a single sample in a study of T cell changes during pregnancy in multiple sclerosis. Sequenced by immunoSEQ multiplex PCR; TCRdb stores in-frame clones only, minus some. The profile covers about 55,000 clones, with approximately 90% appearing a single time and 0.55% to 0.65% taken by the ten largest. The specimen comprised CD4+ T cells from peripheral blood mononuclear cells, sampled in the first trimester of pregnancy. The receptors here all came from a female donor with multiple sclerosis, enrolled in a pregnancy study.

The rearrangement joins TRBV27 to TRBJ1-2; no reliable D call. The germline gives CDR1 MNHEY, CDR2 SMNVEV (reference sequence). The CDR3 has 13 amino acids. With 4 bases removed from V and 8 bases from J, the gap between germline ends came to 14 bases. The CDR3 nucleotides read TGTGCCAGCAGTTATCGGGAGGGTGGGGGCTACACCTTC. Translating gives CASSYREGGGYTF.

The chain employs TRBV13 and TRBJ1-6, with D perhaps matching TRBD1 (6 bases). V was trimmed by 2 bases and J by 7 bases, leaving 15 bases between them. Germline-derived CDR1 and CDR2 are PRHDT and FYEKMQ (reference sequence). The CDR3 is 16 residues long. This CDR3 is CASSLMRQEKNSPLHF. The CDR3 DNA reads TGTGCCAGCAGCTTAATGAGACAGGAGAAAAATTCACCCCTCCACTTT.

The chain has TRBV29-1 and TRBJ2-7, with 9 bases fitting TRBD1. The V gene's germline CDR1 is SQVTM and CDR2 ANQGSEA. V dropped 3 bases and J dropped 4; count of bases not matched to a gene: 1. The CDR3 spans 12 residues. CDR3 in amino acids: CSVDGTGYEQYF. CDR3 coding DNA: TGCAGCGTTGACGGGACAGGGTACGAGCAGTACTTC.

Written as DNA, the CDR3 is TGTGCCAGCAGTTCGGGACAGGGAGTCAATCAGCCCCAGCATTTT. It encodes CASSSGQGVNQPQHF. This chain joins TRBV27 and TRBJ1-5; 9 bases line up with TRBD1. There are 15 residues in the CDR3. V lost 4 bases to trimming and J lost 3 bases; unmatched junction nucleotides: 4. CDR1 and CDR2 (germline): MNHEY, SMNVEV (reference sequence).

This clone has only one observation. The chain couples TRBV10-3 to TRBJ2-2; 11 positions agree with TRBD1. CDR3 length: 16 residues. Germline loops: CDR1 ENHRY, CDR2 SYGVKD. Trimming removed 4 bases from V and 5 bases from J; junction bases left unmatched: 6. This CDR3 reads CAISAPGTGGTGELFF. CDR3 bases: TGTGCCATCAGTGCCCCGGGGACAGGGGGAACCGGGGAGCTGTTTTTT.

The rearrangement joins TRBV27 to TRBJ1-4; weak D call: TRBD1 (5 bases). Per germline, CDR1 MNHEY and CDR2 SMNVEV (reference sequence). The CDR3 extends over 16 amino acids. V lost 5 bases, J lost 10 bases, and 23 bases lay in between. Here the CDR3 reads CASSLYRGRGSGKLFF. The CDR3 DNA follows: TGTGCCAGCAGTCTCTATCGAGGGAGGGGAAGCGGAAAACTGTTTTTT.

The V gene is TRBV7-9, the J gene TRBJ2-2; 11 bases agree with TRBD1. There are 17 residues in the CDR3. Germline-derived CDR1 and CDR2 are SEHNR and FQNEAQ (reference sequence). The V segment lost 5 bases and the J segment 5 bases; nucleotides outside the gene matches: 10. The CDR3 nucleotides are TGTGCCAGCAGCGGAAGAAGGACAGGGGGCGCAACCGGGGAGCTGTTTTTT. Amino acids: CASSGRRTGGATGELFF.

The V gene is TRBV7-7, the J gene TRBJ2-2; D possibly corresponds to TRBD1 (6 bases). V gave up 2 bases and J gave up 6 bases, with 13 bases separating them. The CDR3 loop spans 15 amino acids. Per the germline V gene, CDR1 is SSHAT and CDR2 is FNYEAQ (reference sequence). The CDR3 DNA reads as TGTGCCAGCAGCTTAAACAGGGATCTTGCCGGGGAGCTGTTTTTT. Its protein product is CASSLNRDLAGELFF.

CDR3 nucleotides: TGTGCCATCAGTGTACAGGAGTATGGCTACACCTTC. It translates to CAISVQEYGYTF. The chain employs TRBV10-3 and TRBJ1-2; a weak D match, TRBD1 (5 bases). Trimming shortened V by 4 bases and J by 5 bases, and 8 bases separated the two germline ends. Germline CDR1 reads ENHRY; CDR2 reads SYGVKD. This CDR3 region has 12 residues.

The genes are TRBV28 and TRBJ2-1, with 12 bases fitting TRBD2. The V and J ends lost 4 bases and 6 bases, in that order; junction bases with no gene match: 4. This CDR3 spans 15 amino acids. CDR1 and CDR2 from the germline V gene are MDHEN and SYDVKM. CDR3 region: CASSSLAGGLNEQFF. CDR3 bases: TGTGCCAGCAGTTCCCTAGCGGGGGGGCTCAATGAGCAGTTCTTC.

The CDR3 here is CASSLGVAGGPSDTQYF. In DNA, the CDR3 is TGTGCCAGCAGCCTAGGGGTGGCGGGGGGGCCGTCAGATACGCAGTATTTT. The rearrangement joins TRBV7-6 to TRBJ2-3; the match to TRBD2 covers 9 bases. The CDR3 extends over 17 amino acids. The V and J ends lost 5 bases and 4 bases, in that order; junction bases with no gene match: 13. Per the germline V gene, CDR1 is SGHVS and CDR2 is FNYEAQ.

This chain joins TRBV11-2 and TRBJ1-2; no firm D call. The ends were cut back, 4 bases at V and 8 bases at J, with 11 bases in the middle. Germline values: CDR1 SGHAT, CDR2 FQNNGV. The CDR3 consists of 12 residues. The CDR3 here is CASSSETVGYTF. CDR3 nucleotides: TGTGCCAGCAGCTCCGAAACGGTGGGCTACACCTTC.

The chain joins TRBV19 to TRBJ2-5, with 11 bases fitting TRBD2. Germline lookup yields CDR1 LNHDA and CDR2 SQIVND (reference sequence). Unmatched junction bases numbered 4, after V lost 4 bases and J lost 3 bases. CDR3 length equals 15 residues. CDR3 loop: CASSTIAGGKETQYF. As DNA, the CDR3 is TGTGCCAGTAGTACAATAGCGGGAGGGAAAGAGACCCAGTACTTC.

This rearrangement joins TRBV5-4 to TRBJ1-2, with D hard to call. Trimming pared 2 bases from V and 1 base from J, leaving 15 bases between. The CDR3 totals 16 residues. Germline V CDR1 and CDR2: SGHNT, YYREEE (reference sequence). CDR3 sequence (DNA): TGTGCCAGCAGCTTTGACCCCCGGGGTTATAACTATGGCTACACCTTC. Amino acid sequence: CASSFDPRGYNYGYTF.

The V call is TRBV19, the J call TRBJ2-2; no reliable D call. Germline V gene sequence: CDR1 LNHDA, CDR2 SQIVND (reference sequence). V was cut by 5 bases and J by 1 base, with 8 bases left in between. This CDR3 region has 14 residues. The CDR3 here is CASSVDKNTGELFF. CDR3 sequence (DNA): TGTGCCAGTAGTGTCGACAAGAACACCGGGGAGCTGTTTTTT.

The gene calls are TRBV6-1 and TRBJ1-4, with D hard to call. The V gene's germline CDR1 is MNHNS and CDR2 SASEGT. The CDR3 extends over 15 amino acids. Trimming pared 6 bases from V and 0 bases from J, leaving 11 bases between. The DNA for the CDR3 is TGTGCCAGCAGACCAGAATATTCAACTAATGAAAAACTGTTTTTT. This encodes CASRPEYSTNEKLFF.

The chain joins TRBV28 to TRBJ1-5; D unresolved. This CDR3 is 14 amino acids long. Germline V gene sequence: CDR1 MDHEN, CDR2 SYDVKM. Trimming stripped 4 bases from V and 0 bases from J, with 7 bases between. CDR3 loop: CASSSGNSNQPQHF. In DNA, the CDR3 is TGTGCCAGCAGTTCAGGCAATAGCAATCAGCCCCAGCATTTT.

This chain links TRBV27 with TRBJ1-2; 9 bases are a match to TRBD1. The CDR3 contains 17 residues. V gave up 6 bases and J gave up 6 bases; unmatched junction bases: 17. Germline V CDR1 and CDR2: MNHEY, SMNVEV (reference sequence). CDR3 sequence reads: CASRTTGTGKVHDGYTF. The CDR3 DNA reads TGTGCCAGCAGAACGACCGGGACAGGGAAGGTTCACGATGGCTACACCTTC.

This clone was detected once. The chain is built from TRBV9 and TRBJ2-3, with 7 positions matching TRBD2. The ends lost 3 bases at V and 6 bases at J; junction bases unmatched: 7. CDR1 and CDR2 (germline): SGDLS, YYNGEE. This CDR3 contains 14 residues. The CDR3 reads CASSGGRPSDTQYF. As DNA, the CDR3 is TGTGCCAGCAGCGGCGGGAGACCTTCCGATACGCAGTATTTT.

The CDR3 protein is CSVHTSGANVLTF. The CDR3 region has the DNA TGCAGCGTACACACAAGTGGGGCCAACGTCCTGACTTTC. The J gene is TRBJ2-6, the V gene TRBV29-1; D call uncertain. Germline loops: CDR1 SQVTM, CDR2 ANQGSEA. Trimming cost V 6 bases and J 3 bases, with 9 bases left between them. The CDR3 contains 13 residues.

The CDR3 DNA reads TGTGCCATCAGCCGGGACAGTCCTAACTATGGCTACACCTTC. Encoded protein: CAISRDSPNYGYTF. The chain recombines TRBV10-3 with TRBJ1-2; 7 nucleotides line up with TRBD1. Trimming took 6 bases from V and 0 from J; bases not matched to a gene: 4. Germline V gene data show CDR1 as ENHRY and CDR2 as SYGVKD. CDR3 size: 14 residues.

This chain joins TRBV9 and TRBJ1-3; 9 bases are shared with TRBD1. The length of the CDR3 is 14 residues. CDR1 is SGDLS, CDR2 YYNGEE, per germline. V shed 2 bases, J shed 9 bases, and the junction held 6 bases outside the gene matches. The CDR3 nucleotides are TGTGCCAGCAGCGTGGGACAGGGAATGGTCACCATATATTTT. Translation gives CASSVGQGMVTIYF.

The rearrangement links TRBV7-3 to TRBJ2-2, with D perhaps matching TRBD2 (7 bases). This CDR3 has 19 amino acids. Per germline, CDR1 SGHTA and CDR2 FQGTGA. Trimming took off 0 bases at V and 3 bases at J, with 20 bases between the two ends. CDR3 amino acids: CASSLTGGPRTPYTGELFF. The DNA of the CDR3 is TGTGCCAGCAGCTTAACGGGGGGGCCCAGGACCCCTTACACCGGGGAGCTGTTTTTT. Variable domain in full (rest from reference TRBV7-3 and TRBJ2-2): GAGVSQTPSNKVTEKGKYVELRCDPISGHTALYWYRQSLGQGPEFLIYFQGTGAADDSGLPNDRFFAVRPEGSVSTLKIQRTERGDSAVYLCASSLTGGPRTPYTGELFFGEGSRLTVL.

V gene TRBV27 combines with J gene TRBJ2-7; 8 bases are a match to TRBD1. The CDR3 length is 16 residues. V shed 2 bases and J 4 bases; nucleotides not matched to a gene: 10. The germline gives CDR1 MNHEY, CDR2 SMNVEV (reference sequence). CDR3 DNA sequence: TGTGCCAGCAGTTTAACCGGACAGGGAGTGAGGTACGAGCAGTACTTC. Its translation is CASSLTGQGVRYEQYF.

This clone is a singleton in its sample. J is TRBJ1-2 and V is TRBV6-5; TRBD1 matches 7 bases. The trim removed 7 bases at V and 13 bases at J, leaving 12 bases unmatched. CDR3 size: 12 residues. Germline V CDR1 and CDR2: MNHEY, SVGAGI. The chain's CDR3 is CASTLTGAELTF. Written as DNA, the CDR3 is TGTGCCAGCACCTTAACAGGGGCCGAGCTCACCTTC.

The J gene is TRBJ2-1, the V gene TRBV9, with TRBD1 as a possible D gene (5 bases). CDR3 size: 15 residues. CDR1 and CDR2 from the germline V gene are SGDLS and YYNGEE. V was shortened by 4 bases and J by 4 bases, with 15 bases between the two germline ends. Here the CDR3 reads CASSPREKGYNEQFF. The DNA for the CDR3 is TGTGCCAGCAGCCCCCGAGAGAAGGGGTACAATGAGCAGTTCTTC.

The J gene is TRBJ2-3, the V gene TRBV11-2; 8 positions agree with TRBD1. This CDR3 has 14 amino acids. Germline V gives CDR1 SGHAT, CDR2 FQNNGV. J gave up 3 bases and V 3 bases, and 2 bases lay outside the gene matches. The chain's CDR3 is CASSFTGGTDTQYF. DNA for the CDR3: TGTGCCAGCAGCTTCACAGGGGGGACAGATACGCAGTATTTT.

The gene calls are TRBV29-1 and TRBJ2-7, with a weak D call TRBD1 (6 bases). Germline CDR1 is SQVTM and CDR2 is ANQGSEA. V lost 7 bases and J 6 bases, leaving 19 bases between the germline ends. The CDR3 totals 13 residues. CDR3 region: CSATPLQGGEQYF. In DNA form, the CDR3 reads TGCAGCGCAACCCCTTTACAGGGTGGCGAGCAGTACTTC.